The rows below give T cell receptor beta chains drawn from one sample of a study of lymphopenia after photon versus proton radiotherapy. Clones were sequenced by immunoSEQ multiplex PCR, and TCRdb holds only the in-frame ones, with some missing. The sample has 35,000 to 40,000 clones; over 75% are singletons. Sample: peripheral blood, taken from a patient treated with photon-based radiotherapy. Receptors were obtained from a man aged 50 to 59 with gastric cancer. Each CDR3 is given with its conserved first and last residue. A D gene is named only where the DNA matches it firmly. The size entry is marked missing in some rows and otherwise reads once, few, many or a size class.

J	D	V	size	CDR3	DNA
TRBJ1-3	-	TRBV28	-	CASSSLRGPSGNTIYF	TGTGCCAGCAGTTCGCTACGGGGCCCCTCTGGAAACACCATATATTTT
TRBJ2-7	TRBD1	TRBV14	-	CASSQDFPGGAVYEQYF	TGTGCCAGCAGCCAAGACTTCCCAGGGGGCGCCGTCTACGAGCAGTACTTC
TRBJ2-1	TRBD2	TRBV4-2	-	CASSQDRASGRLDNEQFF	TGTGCCAGCAGCCAAGATCGGGCTAGCGGGAGGCTAGACAATGAGCAGTTCTTC
TRBJ2-1	TRBD1	TRBV7-7	-	CASSSGQNNEQFF	TGTGCCAGCAGCTCGGGACAGAACAATGAGCAGTTCTTC
TRBJ1-1	-	TRBV5-1	-	CASSLMGPRQTEAFF	TGCGCCAGCAGCTTAATGGGCCCGAGGCAAACCGAAGCTTTCTTT
TRBJ2-1	TRBD2	TRBV5-1	-	CASSPEAIAGRGGQFF	TGCGCCAGCAGCCCTGAAGCAATAGCGGGGAGAGGGGGGCAGTTCTTC
TRBJ1-4	TRBD1	TRBV2	-	CASSAQQGTNEKLFF	TGTGCCAGCAGCGCCCAACAGGGGACTAATGAAAAACTGTTTTTT
TRBJ2-4	-	TRBV7-9	-	CASSPPTVIQYF	TGTGCCAGCAGCCCCCCGACGGTCATTCAGTACTTC
TRBJ2-5	-	TRBV4-2	-	CASSPDLGETQYF	TGTGCCAGCAGCCCCGACTTAGGAGAGACCCAGTACTTC
TRBJ2-5	TRBD2	TRBV9	-	CASSEDGTSGSQETQYF	TGTGCCAGCAGCGAAGATGGGACTAGCGGGAGCCAAGAGACCCAGTACTTC
TRBJ2-1	-	TRBV27	-	CASSFSRSTEQFF	TGTGCCAGCAGTTTTTCCCGGAGTACTGAGCAGTTCTTC
TRBJ2-7	TRBD2	TRBV18	-	CASSPGAGSTYEQYF	TGTGCCAGCTCACCAGGAGCGGGATCAACCTACGAGCAGTACTTC
TRBJ1-1	-	TRBV30	-	CARSGKLNTEAFF	TGTGCCAGATCGGGGAAACTTAACACTGAAGCTTTCTTT
TRBJ1-5	-	TRBV18	-	CASSPDGSRNQPQHF	TGTGCCAGCTCACCAGATGGGAGTCGCAATCAGCCCCAGCATTTT
TRBJ2-2	TRBD2	TRBV19	-	CASSKPLGTSGRNHGRELFF	TGTGCCAGTAGTAAACCCCTCGGGACTAGCGGGAGGAACCACGGGAGGGAGCTGTTTTTT
TRBJ1-5	-	TRBV6-7	-	CASSYFEDQPQHF	TGTGCCAGCAGTTATTTTGAAGATCAGCCCCAGCATTTT
TRBJ2-5	-	TRBV2	once	CASSEWTPQETQYF	TGTGCCAGCAGTGAATGGACACCCCAAGAGACCCAGTACTTC
TRBJ2-3	TRBD2	TRBV4-3	-	CASSLQTSGSVDTQYF	TGCGCCAGCAGCCTCCAGACTAGCGGGAGCGTAGATACGCAGTATTTT
TRBJ2-2	-	TRBV6-5	-	CASTPRDTNTGELFF	TGTGCCAGCACCCCCCGGGACACTAACACCGGGGAGCTGTTTTTT
TRBJ2-3	-	TRBV7-2	-	CASSLVSRVTSTDTQYF	TGTGCCAGCAGCTTAGTGTCCAGGGTAACTAGCACAGATACGCAGTATTTT
TRBJ1-5	-	TRBV30	-	CAWSRTVPYSNQPQHF	TGTGCCTGGAGCCGGACAGTCCCATATAGCAATCAGCCCCAGCATTTT
TRBJ1-1	-	TRBV30	-	CAWSRTGNTEAFF	TGTGCCTGGAGTCGTACAGGGAACACTGAAGCTTTCTTT
TRBJ2-7	-	TRBV10-3	-	CAISESRDKAYEQYF	TGTGCCATCAGTGAGTCGAGGGACAAAGCCTACGAGCAGTACTTC
TRBJ1-2	-	TRBV5-1	-	CASSGGLQGDGYTF	TGCGCCAGCAGCGGAGGTCTCCAAGGGGATGGCTACACCTTC
TRBJ1-2	TRBD1	TRBV5-8	-	CASSLADGTGVRGYTF	TGTGCCAGCAGCTTGGCAGACGGGACAGGGGTCAGGGGCTACACCTTC
TRBJ2-1	TRBD1	TRBV6-6	once	CASSYARQGFREQFF	TGTGCCAGCAGTTACGCGAGACAGGGGTTTCGTGAGCAGTTCTTC
TRBJ2-6	-	TRBV29-1	-	CSVESQGGPGANVLTF	TGCAGCGTTGAGTCGCAGGGAGGACCTGGGGCCAACGTCCTGACTTTC
TRBJ1-2	-	TRBV2	-	CASTSRDAGYTF	TGTGCCAGCACATCCAGGGATGCCGGCTACACCTTC
TRBJ1-2	-	TRBV6-5	once	CASSYTANYGYTF	TGTGCCAGCAGTTACACAGCGAACTATGGCTACACCTTC
TRBJ2-5	TRBD2	TRBV19	-	CASSKFPAQAGETQYF	TGTGCCAGTAGTAAATTTCCGGCTCAAGCGGGGGAGACCCAGTACTTC
TRBJ1-1	-	TRBV2	-	CASSEQGVGNTEAFF	TGTGCCAGCAGTGAACAAGGGGTTGGGAACACTGAAGCTTTCTTT
TRBJ2-6	-	TRBV5-4	-	CASSHPVYGANVLTF	TGTGCCAGCAGCCACCCCGTATATGGGGCCAACGTCCTGACTTTC
TRBJ2-2	-	TRBV5-4	-	CASSLGGSGTGELFF	TGTGCCAGCAGCTTGGGTGGGAGTGGGACCGGGGAGCTGTTTTTT
TRBJ1-4	-	TRBV19	-	CASSNLGTNEKLFF	TGTGCCAGTAGTAATCTGGGCACTAATGAAAAACTGTTTTTT
TRBJ1-1	-	TRBV6-5	-	CASSYSGRLYGTEAFF	TGTGCCAGCAGTTACTCGGGGCGGCTTTATGGCACTGAAGCTTTCTTT
TRBJ1-3	-	TRBV5-6	-	CASSVGNTIYF	TGTGCCAGCAGCGTTGGAAACACCATATATTTT
TRBJ2-1	-	TRBV7-9	-	CASSSPKRPGNEQFF	TGTGCCAGCAGCTCCCCAAAAAGGCCGGGAAATGAGCAGTTCTTC
TRBJ2-5	-	TRBV11-3	-	CASSLASMGQETQYF	TGTGCCAGCAGCTTAGCCTCCATGGGGCAAGAGACCCAGTACTTC
TRBJ1-4	TRBD1	TRBV27	once	CASRRGQGNEKLFF	TGTGCCAGCAGGCGGGGACAGGGGAATGAAAAACTGTTTTTT
TRBJ2-7	TRBD1	TRBV30	-	CAWRGQGAGSYEQYF	TGTGCCTGGAGGGGACAGGGGGCAGGGTCCTACGAGCAGTACTTC
TRBJ2-5	-	TRBV7-2	-	CASSLHREETQYF	TGTGCCAGCAGCCTACACAGGGAAGAGACCCAGTACTTC
TRBJ1-4	-	TRBV5-5	-	CASSLDSGRREKLFF	TGTGCCAGCAGCTTGGACTCAGGGCGGAGGGAAAAACTGTTTTTT
TRBJ1-5	-	TRBV19	-	CASTLLVRDNQPQHF	TGTGCCAGTACCCTTTTGGTTAGGGACAATCAGCCCCAGCATTTT
TRBJ1-4	-	TRBV29-1	-	CSARGYNEKLFF	TGCAGCGCAAGGGGTTATAATGAAAAACTGTTTTTT
TRBJ2-5	TRBD2	TRBV9	-	CASSPAGEETQYF	TGTGCCAGCAGCCCAGCGGGAGAAGAGACCCAGTACTTC
TRBJ2-1	TRBD2	TRBV4-1	-	CASSPFGLGINEQFF	TGCGCCAGCAGCCCCTTTGGACTAGGTATCAATGAGCAGTTCTTC
TRBJ2-1	TRBD2	TRBV5-4	few	CASSDGTSGSSYNEQFF	TGTGCCAGCAGCGACGGTACTAGCGGGAGCTCCTACAATGAGCAGTTCTTC
TRBJ1-4	-	TRBV28	-	CASSLWGGKLFF	TGTGCCAGCAGTTTATGGGGGGGGAAACTGTTTTTT
TRBJ2-1	-	TRBV4-1	-	CASSQLMTSSYNEQFF	TGCGCCAGCAGCCAACTCATGACCAGCTCCTACAATGAGCAGTTCTTC
TRBJ2-2	-	TRBV2	-	CASSEVLTGELFF	TGTGCCAGCAGTGAGGTACTCACCGGGGAGCTGTTTTTT
TRBJ1-3	-	TRBV19	-	CASSIKGDSGNTIYF	TGTGCCAGTAGTATAAAAGGCGACTCTGGAAACACCATATATTTT
TRBJ1-5	-	TRBV14	-	CASSPADLSNQPQHF	TGTGCCAGCAGCCCCGCGGATCTTAGCAATCAGCCCCAGCATTTT
TRBJ1-1	TRBD1	TRBV18	few	CASSQGAGNTEAFF	TGTGCCAGCTCACAGGGGGCCGGAAACACTGAAGCTTTCTTT
TRBJ1-5	-	TRBV10-1	once	CASSPGRVRVPKQPQHF	TGCGCCAGCAGCCCCGGGAGGGTCAGGGTCCCCAAGCAGCCCCAGCATTTT
TRBJ1-2	TRBD1	TRBV7-8	-	CASSPFGQANYGYTF	TGTGCCAGCAGCCCCTTCGGACAGGCTAACTATGGCTACACCTTC